This entry concerns a single T cell receptor (beta chain). Sequenced by immunoSEQ multiplex PCR; TCRdb stores in-frame clones only, minus some. The table has under 350,000 clones, roughly 87% seen once. The data are from a study of shared clonotypes between healthy human individuals. CD45RO+ cells went into CD8 memory alongside CCR7-negative CD45RA+ TemRA cells. Germline V gives CDR1 KGHSH, CDR2 LQKENI. This CDR3 is 14 amino acids long. V was clipped by 2 bases and J by 1 base; unmatched bases: 2. This clonotype was sampled from a man younger than 35 in good health. Material for sequencing was memory CD8+ T cells sorted from blood. The subset: CD45RO+ cells pooled with CCR7-negative TemRA cells. The chain couples TRBV18 to TRBJ2-7; TRBD1 aligns across 7 bases. The CDR3 nucleotides are TGTGCCAGCTCACCAAGGACAGGTTCCTACGAGCAGTACTTC. Amino acids: CASSPRTGSYEQYF. The full variable domain, with the rest looked up from reference TRBV18 and TRBJ2-7, is NAGVMQNPRHLVRRRGQEARLRCSPMKGHSHVYWYRQLPEEGLKFMVYLQKENIIDESGMPKERFSAEFPKEGPSILRIQQVVRGDSAAYFCASSPRTGSYEQYFGPGTRLTVT.